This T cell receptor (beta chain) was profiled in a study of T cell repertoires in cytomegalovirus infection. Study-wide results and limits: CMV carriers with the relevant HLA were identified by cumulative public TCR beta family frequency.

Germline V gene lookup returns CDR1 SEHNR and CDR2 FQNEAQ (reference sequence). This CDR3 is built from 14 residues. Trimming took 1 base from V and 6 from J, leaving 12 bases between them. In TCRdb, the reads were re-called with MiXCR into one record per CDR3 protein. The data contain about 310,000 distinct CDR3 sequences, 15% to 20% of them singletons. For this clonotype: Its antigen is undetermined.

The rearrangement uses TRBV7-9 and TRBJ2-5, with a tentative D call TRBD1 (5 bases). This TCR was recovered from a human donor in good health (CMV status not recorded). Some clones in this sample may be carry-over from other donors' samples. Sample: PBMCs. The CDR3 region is CASSLGTGDKTQYF. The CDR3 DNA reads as TGTGCCAGCAGCTTAGGAACAGGCGATAAGACCCAGTACTTC.